One sample yielded the 26 T cell receptor beta chains listed below, sequenced in a study of post-analysis software for immune sequencing data. Notes on the study in general: Controls had lower frequencies than patients of roughly five TRBV segments, which included TRBV5-6, TRBV5-1 and TRBV20-1.

No antigen has been assigned to these receptors. Unique-molecular-identifier-tagged TCR beta cDNA libraries were used. MiXCR, applied by TCRdb to the PCR reads, yields one record per CDR3 protein. The table records fewer than 850,000 distinct CDR3 sequences, 46% of them present only once. The source material was blood. The receptors derive from a girl aged 5-17 years with multiple sclerosis.

The chain has TRBV20-1 and TRBJ1-2; TRBD1 might be the D (5 bases). Germline V gives CDR1 DFQATT, CDR2 SNEGSKA (reference sequence). Trimming took off 0 bases at V and 6 bases at J, with 20 bases between the two ends. The CDR3 extends over 16 amino acids. The CDR3 here is CSARDVRVSSLDGYTF. DNA for the CDR3: TGCAGTGCTAGAGATGTCAGGGTGAGTTCGCTGGATGGCTACACCTTC.

The V call is TRBV20-1, the J call TRBJ2-3, with TRBD1 as a possible D gene (5 bases). CDR1 and CDR2 from the germline V gene are DFQATT and SNEGSKA (reference sequence). The ends were cut back, 0 bases at V and 6 bases at J, with 7 bases in the middle. The CDR3 contains 12 residues. CDR3 in amino acids: CSAREGHDTQYF. CDR3 nucleotides: TGCAGTGCTAGAGAAGGACACGATACGCAGTATTTT.

This clonotype showed up just a few times. The V and J genes are TRBV7-9 and TRBJ1-1; unclear D gene. Between the trimmed V and J ends, which lost 10 bases and 5 bases, there was a span of 17 bases. The CDR3 runs to 13 residues. Germline V gives CDR1 SEHNR, CDR2 FQNEAQ (reference sequence). The CDR3 DNA is TGTGCCATTACGAAGGGCAGATTAACTGAAGCTTTCTTT. Its protein is CAITKGRLTEAFF.

The chain is built from TRBV12-3 or TRBV12-4 and TRBJ2-3, with D maybe TRBD1 (7 bases). The CDR3 contains 16 residues. Between the trimmed V and J ends, which lost 7 bases and 5 bases, there was a span of 22 bases. CDR3 nucleotide sequence: TGTGCCAGCACCAAGTCTGCAGGGGGGAGGATAGATACGCAGTATTTT. Its protein product is CASTKSAGGRIDTQYF.

In its sample, this clonotype was seen once. With a much larger clone just one base away, this may be a read error. This chain joins TRBV29-1 and TRBJ2-1, with D perhaps TRBD2 (5 bases). This CDR3 spans 15 amino acids. From germline, CDR1 is SQVTM and CDR2 ANQGSEA. Deletions cut 6 bases from V and 0 bases from J, with 15 bases between. In DNA, the CDR3 is TGCAGCGTGAGGACGGGAAGGAACTCCTACAATGAGCAGTTCTTC. This translates into CSVRTGRNSYNEQFF.

This sequence joins TRBV20-1 and TRBJ1-5; D perhaps matches TRBD1 (6 bases). V dropped 3 bases and J dropped 1 base, with 16 bases sitting between them. Per the germline V gene, CDR1 is DFQATT and CDR2 is SNEGSKA (reference sequence). The CDR3 has 16 amino acids. CDR3 bases: TGCAGTGCTAGGGCAACAGGGTCTCGGAGCAATCAGCCCCAGCATTTT. It yields the protein CSARATGSRSNQPQHF.

The rearrangement uses TRBV3-1 and TRBJ2-7; TRBD2 agrees at 9 bases. The J call may be faulty, since TRBJ2-1 better matches the DNA end. The CDR3 length is 14 residues. Germline V CDR1 and CDR2: LGHDT, YNNKEL (reference sequence). The CDR3, as DNA: TGTGCCAGCAGCCAGGGACTAGCTCTTAATGAGCAGTTCTTC. Protein sequence: CASSQGLALNEQFF.

This sequence joins TRBV24-1 and TRBJ1-5, with D perhaps matching TRBD1 (5 bases). Germline V gene data show CDR1 as KGHDR and CDR2 as SFDVKD. The CDR3 spans 14 residues. The V and J ends lost 7 bases and 1 base respectively, with 10 bases between them. The CDR3 loop is CATSQGGSNQPQHF. The CDR3 DNA reads as TGTGCCACCAGCCAGGGAGGGAGCAATCAGCCCCAGCATTTT.

This clonotype has a count of ten or more. V gene TRBV7-9 combines with J gene TRBJ1-6, with D uncertain. There are 13 residues in the CDR3. Germline V gene sequence: CDR1 SEHNR, CDR2 FQNEAQ (reference sequence). Trimming removed 1 base at V and 7 bases at J, with 5 bases between. CDR3 nucleotides: TGTGCCAGCAGCTTAGAAGGCAATTCACCCCTCCACTTT. Translated: CASSLEGNSPLHF. Together with reference TRBV7-9 and TRBJ1-6, the CDR3 gives the full variable domain: DTGVSQNPRHKITKRGQNVTFRCDPISEHNRLYWYRQTLGQGPEFLTYFQNEAQLEKSRLLSDRFSAERPKGSFSTLEIQRTEQGDSAMYLCASSLEGNSPLHFGNGTRLTVT.

The J gene is TRBJ1-2, the V gene TRBV7-9; TRBD1 aligns across 7 bases. With 2 bases clipped from V and 3 bases from J, the junction kept 9 bases outside the gene matches. CDR1 is SEHNR and CDR2 is FQNEAQ in the germline V gene (reference sequence). This CDR3 contains 16 residues. This CDR3 reads CASSLRQGQTDYGYTF. CDR3 bases: TGTGCCAGCAGCTTACGACAGGGTCAGACGGACTATGGCTACACCTTC.

The J gene is TRBJ2-1, the V gene TRBV5-1, with TRBD2 identical over 10 bases. The CDR3 runs 15 residues. Germline CDR1 and CDR2: SGHRS and YFSETQ. Trimming removed 4 bases from V and 8 bases from J; junction bases left unmatched: 9. The CDR3 region is CASSGIGTSVHEQFF. The CDR3 bases are TGCGCCAGCAGCGGGATCGGGACTAGCGTCCATGAGCAGTTCTTC.

For this clonotype: One end of the junction is discordant with germline, which a read error may explain. This chain uses TRBV7-2 with TRBJ2-1; TRBD2 matches 12 bases. The germline gives CDR1 SGHTA, CDR2 FQGNSA. This CDR3 has 15 amino acids. CDR3 nucleotide sequence: TGTGCTAGCAGCATAAGACTAGCGGGGGACAATGAGCAGTTCTTC. This gives the protein CASSIRLAGDNEQFF.

The gene calls are TRBV28 and TRBJ1-5, with D possibly matching TRBD1 (5 bases). Germline V gene lookup returns CDR1 MDHEN and CDR2 SYDVKM. Trimming stripped 8 bases from V and 3 bases from J, with 17 bases between. The CDR3 covers 15 residues. Here the CDR3 reads CASDRLTGHNQPQHF. The DNA of the CDR3 is TGTGCCAGCGATCGGTTAACAGGTCACAATCAGCCCCAGCATTTT. The variable domain in full, with the rest retrieved from reference TRBV28 and TRBJ1-5, is DVKVTQSSRYLVKRTGEKVFLECVQDMDHENMFWYRQDPGLGLRLIYFSYDVKMKEKGDIPEGYSVSREKKERFSLILESASTNQTSMYLCASDRLTGHNQPQHFGDGTRLSIL.

This clonotype has only a few counts. This sequence joins TRBV28 and TRBJ2-3; D unclear. From germline, CDR1 is MDHEN and CDR2 SYDVKM. Trimming stripped 5 bases from V and 6 bases from J, with 6 bases between. The CDR3 has 11 residues. CDR3 sequence: CASSPKDTQYF. DNA of the CDR3: TGTGCCAGCAGTCCCAAGGATACGCAGTATTTT.

This clonotype was recorded a few times. The CDR3 bases are TGCAGCGTGGACAGTCAGTACTTC. Its translation is CSVDSQYF. V is TRBV29-1 and J is TRBJ2-4; tentative D call: TRBD1 (6 bases). The CDR3 covers 8 residues. The V gene's germline CDR1 is SQVTM and CDR2 ANQGSEA. Trimming removed 6 bases from V and 12 bases from J, with 6 bases in between.

The chain carries TRBV7-9 and TRBJ2-7; D remains unclear. From germline, CDR1 is SEHNR and CDR2 FQNEAQ (reference sequence). The CDR3 loop spans 15 amino acids. V lost 5 bases to trimming and J lost 3 bases, with 17 bases between them. The CDR3 sequence: CASSHHKAVSYEQYF. The CDR3 DNA reads as TGTGCCAGCAGCCATCATAAGGCAGTGAGCTACGAGCAGTACTTC.

This chain uses TRBV28 with TRBJ2-1, with D tentatively TRBD2 (6 bases). CDR3 length equals 17 residues. Germline lookup yields CDR1 MDHEN and CDR2 SYDVKM. Trimming stripped 1 base from V and 13 bases from J, with 26 bases between. The CDR3 sequence: CASSLYFSASESETQFF. CDR3 sequence (DNA): TGTGCCAGCAGTTTATATTTTTCAGCTAGCGAATCAGAGACCCAGTTCTTC.

This clonotype was detected only a few times. The chain joins TRBV12-3 or TRBV12-4 to TRBJ2-7; D call uncertain. The CDR3 runs 13 residues. Deletions cut 3 bases from V and 2 bases from J, with 8 bases between. CDR3 sequence reads: CASSLDLAYEQYF. The CDR3 DNA is TGTGCCAGCAGTTTGGACCTAGCCTACGAGCAGTACTTC.

This clonotype was detected only a few times. One end of the junction does not line up with germline, which may come from a read error. The chain has TRBV7-7 and TRBJ2-5, with D uncertain. Germline V CDR1 and CDR2: SSHAT, FNYEAQ (reference sequence). The CDR3 loop spans 13 amino acids. Here the CDR3 reads CASSLGLKETQYF. CDR3 nucleotides: TGTGCTAGCAGCTTAGGGCTAAAAGAGACCCAGTACTTC.

This clonotype was detected many times. The V gene is TRBV7-2, the J gene TRBJ2-7; possible D gene TRBD1, 5 bases. Trimming left V 6 bases short and J 1 base short, with 16 bases between. This CDR3 contains 15 residues. Germline V gene sequence: CDR1 SGHTA, CDR2 FQGNSA. CDR3 sequence reads: CASSPGRTSSYEQYF. The CDR3 region has the DNA TGTGCCAGCAGTCCCGGACGGACAAGTTCCTACGAGCAGTACTTC.

This chain uses TRBV3-1 with TRBJ2-5; TRBD2 agrees at 9 bases. In germline, CDR1 is LGHDT, CDR2 YNNKEL (reference sequence). The length of the CDR3 is 16 residues. The junction had 4 bases not matched to a gene; V was cut back by 1 base and J by 1 base. CDR3 bases: TGTGCCAGCAGCCAAGTCGGCGGGAGGGCCCAAGAGACCCAGTACTTC. It translates to CASSQVGGRAQETQYF.

This clonotype occurred once. The rearrangement uses TRBV7-9 and TRBJ2-4; 8 nucleotides line up with TRBD2. The end of the DNA is better explained by TRBJ2-5, so the J call may be wrong. CDR1 and CDR2 (germline): SEHNR, FQNEAQ (reference sequence). The CDR3 covers 16 residues. This chain's CDR3 is CASGSYWTSKAETQYF. The DNA for the CDR3 is TGTGCCAGCGGCTCCTACTGGACTAGCAAGGCCGAGACCCAGTACTTC.

The chain has TRBV5-1 and TRBJ2-7, with TRBD2 identical over 12 bases. Germline V lookup: CDR1 SGHRS, CDR2 YFSETQ. The CDR3 is 14 amino acids. V was clipped by 5 bases and J by 4 bases; unmatched bases: 4. Here the CDR3 reads CASRPSGRAYEQYF. The DNA for the CDR3 is TGCGCCAGCAGGCCTAGCGGGAGGGCTTACGAGCAGTACTTC.

J is TRBJ2-5 and V is TRBV11-2; D remains ambiguous. CDR3 length equals 13 residues. Germline V lookup: CDR1 SGHAT, CDR2 FQNNGV. Trimming removed 11 bases at V and 4 bases at J, with 17 bases between. CDR3 in DNA: TGTGCCGCCCAAGGATTAGAGCTAGAGACCCAGTACTTC. As protein: CAAQGLELETQYF.

This clonotype was observed a handful of times. The chain links TRBV6-1 to TRBJ2-5; D is perhaps TRBD1 (6 bases). The J call is doubtful: the DNA matches TRBJ2-7 better. In germline, CDR1 is MNHNS, CDR2 SASEGT. This CDR3 spans 17 amino acids. The CDR3 loop is CASSEALTGTLVYEQYF. The CDR3 DNA is TGTGCCAGCAGTGAAGCCTTAACCGGGACACTGGTCTACGAGCAGTACTTC.

In this sample, this clonotype turned up a few times. The chain joins TRBV15 to TRBJ1-2; tentatively, D is TRBD1 (6 bases). Germline V gene lookup returns CDR1 LNHNV and CDR2 YYDKDF (reference sequence). V was clipped by 3 bases and J by 3 bases, with 17 bases between them. This CDR3 is 16 amino acids long. CDR3 amino acids: CATSSAGAIWDYGYTF. DNA for the CDR3: TGTGCCACCAGCAGTGCAGGGGCCATTTGGGACTATGGCTACACCTTC.